This T cell receptor beta chain originates from a study of shared clonotypes between healthy human individuals. The assay was immunoSEQ multiplex PCR, and TCRdb's table has in-frame clones only and misses some. The sample has about 2.1 million clones; about 94% are singletons. CD8 cells regarded as naive lacked CD45RO, were positively chosen for CCR7, and omitted terminally differentiated effector memory CD45RA+ cells. The germline CDR1 and CDR2 sequences are MDHEN and SYDVKM. The CDR3 runs 15 residues. V lost 3 bases, J lost 8 bases, and 6 bases stayed unmatched. The clonotype was recovered from a man aged 18 to 29 in good health. Some clones in this sample may be carry-over from other donors' samples. J is TRBJ2-1 and V is TRBV28; 11 nucleotides line up with TRBD2. Sample: naive CD8+ T cells from PBMCs. The CDR3 loop reads CASSLSTSGIDEQFF. CDR3 DNA: TGTGCCAGCAGTTTGTCGACTAGCGGGATCGATGAGCAGTTCTTC.